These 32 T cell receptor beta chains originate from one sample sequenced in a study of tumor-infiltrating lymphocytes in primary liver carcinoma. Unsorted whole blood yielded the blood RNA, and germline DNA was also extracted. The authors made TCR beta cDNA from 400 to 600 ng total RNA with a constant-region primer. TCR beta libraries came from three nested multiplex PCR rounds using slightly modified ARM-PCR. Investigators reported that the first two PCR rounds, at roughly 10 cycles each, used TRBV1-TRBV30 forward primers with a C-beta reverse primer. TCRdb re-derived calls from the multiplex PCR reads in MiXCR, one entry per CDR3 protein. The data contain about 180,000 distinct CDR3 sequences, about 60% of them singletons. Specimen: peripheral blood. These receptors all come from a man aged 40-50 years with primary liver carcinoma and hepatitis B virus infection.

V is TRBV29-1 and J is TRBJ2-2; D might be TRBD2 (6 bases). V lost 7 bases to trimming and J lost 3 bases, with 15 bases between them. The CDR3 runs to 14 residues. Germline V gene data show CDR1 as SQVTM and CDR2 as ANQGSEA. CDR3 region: CSAEGGRHTGELFF. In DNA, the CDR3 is TGCAGCGCGGAGGGTGGCAGGCACACCGGGGAGCTGTTTTTT.

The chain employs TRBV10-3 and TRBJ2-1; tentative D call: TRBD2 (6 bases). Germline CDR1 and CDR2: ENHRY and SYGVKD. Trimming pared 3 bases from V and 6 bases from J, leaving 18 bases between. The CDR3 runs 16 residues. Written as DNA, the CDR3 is TGTGCCATCAGTGATACCTATGGGACTCGAGGCAATGAGCAGTTCTTC. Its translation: CAISDTYGTRGNEQFF.

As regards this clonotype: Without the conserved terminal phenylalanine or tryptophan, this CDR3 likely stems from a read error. The CDR3 sequence: CAHRVGEGEQFL. CDR3 bases: TGCGCCCACCGGGTTGGGGAGGGCGAGCAGTTCTTA. The rearrangement links TRBV29-1 to TRBJ2-1; 7 bases line up with TRBD2. The CDR3 is made up of 12 amino acids. CDR1 SQVTM and CDR2 ANQGSEA come from the germline V gene.

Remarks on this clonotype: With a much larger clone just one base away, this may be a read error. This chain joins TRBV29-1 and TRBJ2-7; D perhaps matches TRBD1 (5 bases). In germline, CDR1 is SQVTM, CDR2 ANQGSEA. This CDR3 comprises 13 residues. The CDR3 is CGVVVQGDYEQYF. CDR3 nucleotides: TGCGGCGTTGTCGTGCAGGGTGACTACGAGCAGTACTTC.

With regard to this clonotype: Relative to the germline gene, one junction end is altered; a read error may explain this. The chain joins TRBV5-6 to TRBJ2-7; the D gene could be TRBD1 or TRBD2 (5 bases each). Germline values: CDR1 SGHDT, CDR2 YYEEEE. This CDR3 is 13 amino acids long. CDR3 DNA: TGTGCCAGCAGCTTGGGGGGGACCTACGAGCATTACTTC. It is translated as CASSLGGTYEHYF.

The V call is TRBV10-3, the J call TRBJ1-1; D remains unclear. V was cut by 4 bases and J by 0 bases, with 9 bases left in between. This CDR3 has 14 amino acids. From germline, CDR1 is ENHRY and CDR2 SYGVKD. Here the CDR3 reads CAISAPSMNTEAFF. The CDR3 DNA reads TGTGCCATCAGTGCCCCATCCATGAACACTGAAGCTTTCTTT.

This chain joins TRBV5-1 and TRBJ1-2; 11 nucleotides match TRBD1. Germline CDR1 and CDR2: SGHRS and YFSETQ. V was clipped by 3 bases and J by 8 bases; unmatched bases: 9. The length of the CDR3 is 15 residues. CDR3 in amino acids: CASSSRTGGAGGYTF. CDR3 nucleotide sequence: TGCGCCAGCAGCTCTCGGACAGGGGGCGCGGGAGGCTACACCTTC.

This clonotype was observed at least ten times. The CDR3 DNA sequence: TGTGCCAGCAGCAAACCGGGGCGGGGCACTCGCCCCTACAATGAGCAGTTCTTC. Translated: CASSKPGRGTRPYNEQFF. The rearrangement uses TRBV11-2 and TRBJ2-1; the D gene is possibly TRBD2 (6 bases). In germline, CDR1 is SGHAT, CDR2 FQNNGV. The CDR3 spans 18 residues. The ends were cut back, 5 bases at V and 2 bases at J, with 22 bases in the middle.

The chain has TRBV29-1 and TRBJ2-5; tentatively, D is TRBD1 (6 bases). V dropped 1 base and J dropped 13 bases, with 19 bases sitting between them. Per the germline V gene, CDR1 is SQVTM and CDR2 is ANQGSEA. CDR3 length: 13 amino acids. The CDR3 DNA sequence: TGCAGCGTTGAAGTGGAGGAGGCCCTCAGGGGGTACTTC. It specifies CSVEVEEALRGYF.

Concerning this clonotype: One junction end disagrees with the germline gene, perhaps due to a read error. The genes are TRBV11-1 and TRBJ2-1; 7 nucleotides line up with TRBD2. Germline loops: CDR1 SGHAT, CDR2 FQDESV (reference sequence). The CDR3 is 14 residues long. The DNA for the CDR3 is TGTGCCAGCAGCGAAGCGGGAAATAGGAATGAGCAGCTCTTT. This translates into CASSEAGNRNEQLF.

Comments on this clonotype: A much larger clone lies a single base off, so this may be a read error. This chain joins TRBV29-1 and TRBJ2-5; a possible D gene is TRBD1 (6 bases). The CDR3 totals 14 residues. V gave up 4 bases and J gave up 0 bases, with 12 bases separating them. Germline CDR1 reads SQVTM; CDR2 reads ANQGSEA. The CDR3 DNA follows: TGCAGCGTTGCAGGGGCCCGTTACCAAGAGACCCAGTACTTC. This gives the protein CSVAGARYQETQYF.

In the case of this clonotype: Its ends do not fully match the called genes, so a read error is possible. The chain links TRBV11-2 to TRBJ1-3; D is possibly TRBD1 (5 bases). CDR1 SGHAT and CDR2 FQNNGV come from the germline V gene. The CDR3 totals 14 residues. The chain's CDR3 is CASSFDSSGNTIHF. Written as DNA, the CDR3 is TGTGCCAGCAGCTTCGACAGTTCAGGAAACACCATACATTTT. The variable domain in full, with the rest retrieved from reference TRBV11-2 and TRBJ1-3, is EAGVAQSPRYKIIEKRQSVAFWCNPISGHATLYWYQQILGQGPKLLIQFQNNGVVDDSQLPKDRFSAERLKGVDSTLKIQPAKLEDSAVYLCASSFDSSGNTIHFGEGSWLTVV.

The CDR3 protein is CASSVDYTYNEQFF. CDR3 DNA sequence: TGTGCCAGCAGCGTGGACTACACTTACAATGAGCAGTTCTTC. This chain uses TRBV7-9 with TRBJ2-1; weak D call: TRBD2 (6 bases). From germline, CDR1 is SEHNR and CDR2 FQNEAQ (reference sequence). Trimming took off 5 bases at V and 4 bases at J, with 12 bases between the two ends. This CDR3 spans 14 amino acids.

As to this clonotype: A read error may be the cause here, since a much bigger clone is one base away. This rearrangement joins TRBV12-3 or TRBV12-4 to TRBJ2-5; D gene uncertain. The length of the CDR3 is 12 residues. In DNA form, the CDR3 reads TGTGGCAGCAGGTCGGCTGCGGAGACCCAGTACTTC. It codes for CGSRSAAETQYF.

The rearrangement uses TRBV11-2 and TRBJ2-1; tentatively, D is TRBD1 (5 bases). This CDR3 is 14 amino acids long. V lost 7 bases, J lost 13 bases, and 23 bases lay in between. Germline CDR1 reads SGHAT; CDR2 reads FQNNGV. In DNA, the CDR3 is TGTGCCAGCAACTTCACAGGAATACAATGGGAACAGTTCTTC. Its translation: CASNFTGIQWEQFF.

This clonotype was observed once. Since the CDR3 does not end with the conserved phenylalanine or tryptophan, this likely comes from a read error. The CDR3 protein is CASTTDWGGLTGEEQFY. The CDR3 DNA sequence: TGTGCCAGCACCACGGACTGGGGTGGTCTGACTGGGGAAGAGCAGTTCTAC. The rearrangement joins TRBV12-3 or TRBV12-4 to TRBJ2-1; possible D gene TRBD2, 5 bases. Trimming pared 7 bases from V and 10 bases from J, leaving 29 bases between. The CDR3 covers 17 residues.

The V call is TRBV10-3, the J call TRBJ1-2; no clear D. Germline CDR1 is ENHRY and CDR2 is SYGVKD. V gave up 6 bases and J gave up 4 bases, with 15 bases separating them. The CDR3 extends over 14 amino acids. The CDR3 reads CAIRDAGSFYGYTF. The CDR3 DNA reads TGTGCCATCAGAGACGCCGGGTCCTTCTATGGCTACACCTTC.

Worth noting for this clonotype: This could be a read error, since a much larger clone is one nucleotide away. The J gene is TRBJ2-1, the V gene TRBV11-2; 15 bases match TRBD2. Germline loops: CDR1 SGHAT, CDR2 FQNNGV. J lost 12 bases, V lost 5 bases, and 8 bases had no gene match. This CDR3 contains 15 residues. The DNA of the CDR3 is TGTGCCAGCAGCATCGGACTAGCGGGAGGGGTGACGCAGTTCTTC. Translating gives CASSIGLAGGVTQFF.

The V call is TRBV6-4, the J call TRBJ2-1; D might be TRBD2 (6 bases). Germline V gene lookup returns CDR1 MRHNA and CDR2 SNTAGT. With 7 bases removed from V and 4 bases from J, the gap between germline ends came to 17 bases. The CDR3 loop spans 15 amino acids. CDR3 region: CASTEEGSYYNEQFF. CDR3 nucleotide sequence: TGTGCCAGCACTGAGGAGGGATCGTATTACAATGAGCAGTTCTTC.

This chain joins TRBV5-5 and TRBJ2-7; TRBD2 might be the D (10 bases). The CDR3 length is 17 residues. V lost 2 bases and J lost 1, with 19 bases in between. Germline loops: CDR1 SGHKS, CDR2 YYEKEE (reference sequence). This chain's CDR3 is CASSFSTSGTGSYEQYF. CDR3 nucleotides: TGTGCCAGCAGCTTTAGCACTAGCGGGACAGGGTCCTACGAGCAGTACTTC.

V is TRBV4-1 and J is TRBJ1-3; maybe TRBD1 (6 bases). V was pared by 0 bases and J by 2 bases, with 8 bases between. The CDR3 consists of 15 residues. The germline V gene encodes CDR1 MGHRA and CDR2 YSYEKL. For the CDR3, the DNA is TGCGCCAGCAGCCAAGACAGGGGCACTGGAAACACCATATATTTT. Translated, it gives CASSQDRGTGNTIYF.

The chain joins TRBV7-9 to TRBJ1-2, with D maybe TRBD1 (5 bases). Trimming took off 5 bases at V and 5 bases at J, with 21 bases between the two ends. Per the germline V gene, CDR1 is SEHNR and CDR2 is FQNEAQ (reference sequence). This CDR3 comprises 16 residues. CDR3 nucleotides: TGTGCCAGCAGCCCCAGAGCACAGGCCCTGGGGTATGGCTACACCTTC. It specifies CASSPRAQALGYGYTF.

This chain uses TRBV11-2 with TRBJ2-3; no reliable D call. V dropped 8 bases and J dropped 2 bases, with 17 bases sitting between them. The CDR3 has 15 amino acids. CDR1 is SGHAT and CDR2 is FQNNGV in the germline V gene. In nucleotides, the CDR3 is TGTGCCAGCCGTGCTCCCGAGCTGATCACAGATACGCAGTATTTT. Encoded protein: CASRAPELITDTQYF.

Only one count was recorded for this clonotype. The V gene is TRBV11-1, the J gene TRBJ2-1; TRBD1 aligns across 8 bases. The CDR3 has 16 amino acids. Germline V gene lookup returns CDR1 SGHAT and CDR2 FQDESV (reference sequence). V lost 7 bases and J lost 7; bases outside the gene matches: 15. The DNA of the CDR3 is TGTGCCAGCACCTCCATTCCTCGACAGGGGACGAATGAGCAGTTCTTC. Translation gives CASTSIPRQGTNEQFF.

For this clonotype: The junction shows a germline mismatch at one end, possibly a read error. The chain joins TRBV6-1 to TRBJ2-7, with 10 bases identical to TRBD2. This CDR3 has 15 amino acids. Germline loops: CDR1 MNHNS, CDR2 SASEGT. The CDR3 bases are TGTGCCAGCAGTGAAAGGACTAGCGGAGTTTACGGGCAGTACTTC. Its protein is CASSERTSGVYGQYF.

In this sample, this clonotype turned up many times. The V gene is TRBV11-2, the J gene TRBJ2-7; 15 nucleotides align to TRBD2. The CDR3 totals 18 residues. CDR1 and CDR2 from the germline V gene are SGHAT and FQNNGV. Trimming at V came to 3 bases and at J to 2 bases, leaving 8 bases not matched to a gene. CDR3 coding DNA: TGTGCCAGCAGCTTCCGGACTAGCGGGAGGGCCCGTACCTACGAGCAGTACTTC. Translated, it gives CASSFRTSGRARTYEQYF.

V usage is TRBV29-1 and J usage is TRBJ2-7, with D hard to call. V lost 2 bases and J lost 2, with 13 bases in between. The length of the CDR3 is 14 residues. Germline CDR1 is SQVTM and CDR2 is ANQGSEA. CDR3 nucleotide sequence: TGCAGCGTTGAAAGCCAGGAGCCGCCCTACGAGCAGTACTTC. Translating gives CSVESQEPPYEQYF.

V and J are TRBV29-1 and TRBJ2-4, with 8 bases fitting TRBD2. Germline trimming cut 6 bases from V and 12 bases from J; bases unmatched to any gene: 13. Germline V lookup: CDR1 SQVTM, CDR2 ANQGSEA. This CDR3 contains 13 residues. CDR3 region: CSVAEGGSGNQYF. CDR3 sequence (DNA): TGCAGCGTCGCCGAGGGGGGTAGCGGGAATCAGTACTTC.

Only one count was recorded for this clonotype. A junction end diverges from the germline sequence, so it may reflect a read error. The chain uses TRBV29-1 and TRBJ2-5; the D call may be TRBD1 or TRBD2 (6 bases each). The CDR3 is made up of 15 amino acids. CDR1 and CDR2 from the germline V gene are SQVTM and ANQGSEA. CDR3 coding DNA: TGCAGCGTTGAAGTGGGGAGAGGGGGGCGAGAGATCCAGTACTTC. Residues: CSVEVGRGGREIQYF.

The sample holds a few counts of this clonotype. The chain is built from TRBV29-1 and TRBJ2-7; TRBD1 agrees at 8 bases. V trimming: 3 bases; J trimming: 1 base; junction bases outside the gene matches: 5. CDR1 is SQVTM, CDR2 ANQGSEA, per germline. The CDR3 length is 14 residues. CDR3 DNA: TGCAGCGTTGAGGCGGGACAGGAGTCCTACGAGCAGTACTTC. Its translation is CSVEAGQESYEQYF.

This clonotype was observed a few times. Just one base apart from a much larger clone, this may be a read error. The chain's CDR3 is CASSTRLAGGSGELFF. CDR3 DNA sequence: TGTGCCAGCAGCACCCGACTAGCGGGAGGTAGCGGGGAGCTGTTTTTT. This sequence joins TRBV11-2 and TRBJ2-2; 13 nucleotides align to TRBD2. The V gene end was trimmed by 5 bases and the J gene end by 7 bases; junction bases not matched to a gene: 7. This CDR3 region has 16 residues. Germline V gene lookup returns CDR1 SGHAT and CDR2 FQNNGV.

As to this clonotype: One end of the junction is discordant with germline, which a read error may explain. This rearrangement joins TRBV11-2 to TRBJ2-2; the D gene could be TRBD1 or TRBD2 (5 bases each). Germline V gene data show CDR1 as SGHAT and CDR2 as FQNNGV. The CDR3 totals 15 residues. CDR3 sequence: CASSLGWGNTWELFF. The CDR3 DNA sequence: TGTGCCAGCAGCTTAGGATGGGGGAACACCTGGGAGCTGTTTTTT.